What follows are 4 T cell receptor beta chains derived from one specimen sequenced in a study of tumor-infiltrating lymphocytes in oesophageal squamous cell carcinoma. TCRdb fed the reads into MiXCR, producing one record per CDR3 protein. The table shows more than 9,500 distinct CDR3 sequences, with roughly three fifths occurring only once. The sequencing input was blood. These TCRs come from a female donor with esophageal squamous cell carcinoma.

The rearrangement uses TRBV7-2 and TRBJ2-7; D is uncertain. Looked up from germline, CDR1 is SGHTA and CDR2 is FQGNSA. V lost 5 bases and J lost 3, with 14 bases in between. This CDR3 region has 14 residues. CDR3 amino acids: CASSRERNNYEQYF. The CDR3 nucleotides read TGTGCCAGCAGCCGCGAACGCAACAACTACGAGCAGTACTTC.

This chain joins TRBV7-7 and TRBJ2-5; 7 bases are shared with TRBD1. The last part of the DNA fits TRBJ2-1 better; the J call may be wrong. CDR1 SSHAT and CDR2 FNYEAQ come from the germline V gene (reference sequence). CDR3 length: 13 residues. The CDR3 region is CASSRDRQETQFF. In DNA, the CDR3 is TGTGCCAGCAGCCGGGACAGACAAGAGACCCAGTTCTTC.

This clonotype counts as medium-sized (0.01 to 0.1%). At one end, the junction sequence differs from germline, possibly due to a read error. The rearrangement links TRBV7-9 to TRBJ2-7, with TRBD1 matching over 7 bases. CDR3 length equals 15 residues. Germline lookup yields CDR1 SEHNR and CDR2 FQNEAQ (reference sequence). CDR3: CASSPTGTAPYDQYF. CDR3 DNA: TGTGCCAGCAGCCCCACCGGGACAGCTCCCTACGATCAGTACTTC.

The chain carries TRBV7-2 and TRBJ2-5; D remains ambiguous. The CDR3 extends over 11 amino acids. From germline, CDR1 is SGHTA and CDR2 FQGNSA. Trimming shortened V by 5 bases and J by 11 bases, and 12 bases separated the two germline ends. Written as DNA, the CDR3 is TGTGCCAGCAGCCCAGACAATGAGCAGTACTTC. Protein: CASSPDNEQYF. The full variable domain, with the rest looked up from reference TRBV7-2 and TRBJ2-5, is GAGVSQSPSNKVTEKGKDVELRCDPISGHTALYWYRQSLGQGLEFLIYFQGNSAPDKSGLPSDRFSAERTGGSVSTLTIQRTQQEDSAVYLCASSPDNEQYFGPGTRLLVL.